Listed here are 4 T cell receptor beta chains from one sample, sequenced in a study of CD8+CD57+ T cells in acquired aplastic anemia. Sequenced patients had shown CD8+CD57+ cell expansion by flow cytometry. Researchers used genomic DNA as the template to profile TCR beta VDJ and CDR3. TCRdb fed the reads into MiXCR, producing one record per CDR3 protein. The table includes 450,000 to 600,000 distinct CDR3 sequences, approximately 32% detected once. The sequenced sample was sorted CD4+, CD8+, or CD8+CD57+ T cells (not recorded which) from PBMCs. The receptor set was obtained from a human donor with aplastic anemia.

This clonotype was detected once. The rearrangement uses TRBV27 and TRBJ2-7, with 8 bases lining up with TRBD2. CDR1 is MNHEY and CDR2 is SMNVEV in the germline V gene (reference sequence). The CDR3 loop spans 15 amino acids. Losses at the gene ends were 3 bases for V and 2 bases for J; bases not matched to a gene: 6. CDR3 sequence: CASSFPGRATYEQYF. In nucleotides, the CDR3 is TGTGCCAGCAGTTTCCCCGGGAGGGCAACCTACGAGCAGTACTTC.

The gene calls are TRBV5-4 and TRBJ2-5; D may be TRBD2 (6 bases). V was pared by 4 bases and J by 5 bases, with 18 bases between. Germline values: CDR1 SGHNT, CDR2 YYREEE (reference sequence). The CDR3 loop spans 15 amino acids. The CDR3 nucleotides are TGTGCCAGCAGCCCACAATCGGGGGACGAGGAGACCCAGTACTTC. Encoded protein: CASSPQSGDEETQYF.

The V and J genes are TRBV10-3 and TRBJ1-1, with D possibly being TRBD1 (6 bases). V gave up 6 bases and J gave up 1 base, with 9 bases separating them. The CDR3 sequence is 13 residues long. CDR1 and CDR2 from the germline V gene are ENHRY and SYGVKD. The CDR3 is CAIRGDKNTEAFF. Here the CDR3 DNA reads TGTGCCATCAGAGGGGACAAGAACACTGAAGCTTTCTTT.

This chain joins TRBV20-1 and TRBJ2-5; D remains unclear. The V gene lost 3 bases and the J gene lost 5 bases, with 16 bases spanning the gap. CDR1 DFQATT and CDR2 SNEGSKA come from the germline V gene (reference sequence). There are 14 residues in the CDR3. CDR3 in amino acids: CSARSVTREETQYF. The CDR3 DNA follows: TGCAGTGCTAGGTCGGTGACACGCGAGGAGACCCAGTACTTC.